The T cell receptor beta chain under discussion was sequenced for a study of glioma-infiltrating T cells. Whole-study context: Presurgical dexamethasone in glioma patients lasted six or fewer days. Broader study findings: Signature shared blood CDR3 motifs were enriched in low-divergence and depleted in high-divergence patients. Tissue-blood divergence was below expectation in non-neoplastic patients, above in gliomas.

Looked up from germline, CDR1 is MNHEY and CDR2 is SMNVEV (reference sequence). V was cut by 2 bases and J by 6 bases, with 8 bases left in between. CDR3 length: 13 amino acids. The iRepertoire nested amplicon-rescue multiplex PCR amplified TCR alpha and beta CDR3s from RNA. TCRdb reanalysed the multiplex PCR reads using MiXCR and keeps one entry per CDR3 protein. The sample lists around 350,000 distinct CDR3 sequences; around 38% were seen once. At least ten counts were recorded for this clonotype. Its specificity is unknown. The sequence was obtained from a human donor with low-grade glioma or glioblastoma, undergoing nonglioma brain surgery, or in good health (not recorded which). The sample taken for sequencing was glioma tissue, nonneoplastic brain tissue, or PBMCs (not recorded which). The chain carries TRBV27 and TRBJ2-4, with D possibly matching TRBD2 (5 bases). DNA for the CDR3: TGTGCCAGCAGTTTAGGAGGACCAAACATTCAGTACTTC. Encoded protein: CASSLGGPNIQYF.